The 5 T cell receptor beta chains below all came from one sample that was sequenced in a study of blood T cell repertoires in COVID-19. Libraries were prepared by immunoSEQ multiplex PCR; TCRdb keeps only in-frame clonotypes and omits some of them. The sample consists of tens of thousands of clones, 80% of them appearing once. The sequenced material came from peripheral blood. Receptor source: a human donor in a cohort sampled during active COVID-19.

The chain carries TRBV6-5 and TRBJ2-2; perhaps TRBD2 as D (5 bases). This CDR3 comprises 14 residues. V shed 7 bases and J shed 5 bases, with 14 bases lying between them. Germline V gene sequence: CDR1 MNHEY, CDR2 SVGAGI. The CDR3 loop is CASKLQRWTGELFF. The CDR3 bases are TGTGCCAGCAAATTACAGCGGTGGACCGGGGAGCTGTTTTTT.

The chain is built from TRBV7-2 and TRBJ1-2; D ambiguous. Trimming took 2 bases from V and 3 from J, leaving 10 bases between them. This CDR3 spans 14 amino acids. Germline CDR1 reads SGHTA; CDR2 reads FQGNSA. CDR3 in DNA: TGTGCCAGCAGCTTAAAGCAGGATTACTATGGCTACACCTTC. Translation gives CASSLKQDYYGYTF.

The chain uses TRBV27 and TRBJ2-1, with TRBD2 matching 9 bases. V shed 3 bases and J 6 bases; nucleotides not matched to a gene: 6. This CDR3 region has 15 residues. Per germline, CDR1 MNHEY and CDR2 SMNVEV (reference sequence). The DNA for the CDR3 is TGTGCCAGCAGTTTGGCGGGGGGGCCAGTCAATGAGCAGTTCTTC. Protein product: CASSLAGGPVNEQFF.

The rearrangement uses TRBV27 and TRBJ2-7; D possibly corresponds to TRBD2 (5 bases). Germline V CDR1 and CDR2: MNHEY, SMNVEV (reference sequence). The CDR3 sequence is 12 residues long. The germline V and J ends were trimmed by 3 bases and 4 bases, with 7 bases remaining between them. The CDR3 is CASSFRGYEQYV. CDR3 in DNA: TGTGCCAGCAGTTTTCGGGGTTACGAGCAGTACGTC.

The chain has TRBV7-3 and TRBJ2-6; 7 nucleotides line up with TRBD1. Looked up from germline, CDR1 is SGHTA and CDR2 is FQGTGA. This CDR3 has 16 amino acids. V lost 4 bases, J lost 9 bases, and 12 bases stayed unmatched. The CDR3 protein is CASSSNEGQAGNVLTF. For the CDR3, the DNA is TGTGCCAGCAGCTCTAATGAAGGACAGGCGGGCAACGTCCTGACTTTC.